Following are 26 T cell receptor beta chains from one sample sequenced in a study of blood T cell repertoires in COVID-19. Clones were read by immunoSEQ multiplex PCR, and TCRdb kept only the in-frame ones, dropping some. Altogether 75,000 to 85,000 clones are present, 70% to 90% being singletons, with the ten largest covering 11%. The sample consisted of peripheral blood. The source is a man aged 55-75 years with COVID-19, enrolled during active disease.

The chain links TRBV5-1 to TRBJ2-2, with TRBD2 matching 13 bases. The length of the CDR3 is 16 residues. V dropped 4 bases and J dropped 6; count of bases not matched to a gene: 6. Germline CDR1 and CDR2: SGHRS and YFSETQ. CDR3 DNA sequence: TGCGCCAGCAGCCCGACGACTAGCGGGGGGTCCGGGGAGCTGTTTTTT. It translates to CASSPTTSGGSGELFF.

The chain links TRBV13 to TRBJ1-3; a possible D gene is TRBD1 (6 bases). CDR1 and CDR2 (germline): PRHDT, FYEKMQ (reference sequence). This CDR3 has 15 amino acids. V gave up 0 bases and J gave up 2 bases, with 8 bases separating them. The CDR3 DNA reads as TGTGCCAGCAGCTTAGGCAGGGGTACTGGAAACACCATATATTTT. Translation: CASSLGRGTGNTIYF. The entire variable domain, with the rest obtained from reference TRBV13 and TRBJ1-3, is as follows: AAGVIQSPRHLIKEKRETATLKCYPIPRHDTVYWYQQGPGQDPQFLISFYEKMQSDKGSIPDRFSAQQFSDYHSELNMSSLELGDSALYFCASSLGRGTGNTIYFGEGSWLTVV.

The chain links TRBV30 to TRBJ2-7; D unclear. Germline values: CDR1 GTSNPN, CDR2 SVGIG (reference sequence). Trimming pared 3 bases from V and 2 bases from J, leaving 14 bases between. The CDR3 spans 14 residues. DNA of the CDR3: TGTGCCTGGAGGAAGAAACAACATACCTACGAGCAGTACTTC. Its translation is CAWRKKQHTYEQYF.

The rearrangement joins TRBV6-5 to TRBJ2-5; 9 bases agree with TRBD2. The length of the CDR3 is 15 residues. V was clipped by 7 bases and J by 0 bases; unmatched bases: 6. Germline assignment: CDR1 MNHEY and CDR2 SVGAGI. The CDR3 coding sequence is TGTGCCAGCACTTCGGGACTAGCCAACCAAGAGACCCAGTACTTC. Translated, it gives CASTSGLANQETQYF.

The chain has TRBV3-1 (or the pseudogene TRBV3-2) and TRBJ2-1; 8 nucleotides agree with TRBD1. CDR1 and CDR2 from the germline V gene are LGHDT and YNNKEL (reference sequence). The CDR3 runs to 16 residues. V lost 6 bases, J lost 5 bases, and 12 bases stayed unmatched. The chain's CDR3 is CASREQGQGWDNEQFF. For the CDR3, the DNA is TGTGCCAGCAGAGAACAAGGACAGGGTTGGGACAATGAGCAGTTCTTC.

This rearrangement joins TRBV5-4 to TRBJ1-1; 8 bases line up with TRBD1. V was clipped by 4 bases and J by 6 bases; unmatched bases: 5. This CDR3 comprises 13 residues. From germline, CDR1 is SGHNT and CDR2 YYREEE (reference sequence). This chain's CDR3 is CASSQTGDAEAFF. As DNA, the CDR3 is TGTGCCAGCAGCCAGACAGGGGACGCTGAAGCTTTCTTT.

The V and J genes are TRBV6-5 and TRBJ1-3; TRBD1 matches 9 bases. This CDR3 has 15 residues. J was trimmed by 4 bases and V by 6 bases; bases with no gene match: 7. CDR1 is MNHEY and CDR2 is SVGAGI in the germline V gene. CDR3 amino acids: CASRRDRGEGNTIYF. CDR3 nucleotides: TGTGCCAGCAGAAGAGACAGGGGGGAAGGAAACACCATATATTTT.

J is TRBJ1-3 and V is TRBV3-1 (or the pseudogene TRBV3-2); 11 bases align to TRBD1. The V gene end was trimmed by 3 bases and the J gene end by 8 bases; junction bases not matched to a gene: 6. The CDR3 length is 15 residues. Germline CDR1 is LGHDT and CDR2 is YNNKEL (reference sequence). The CDR3 loop reads CASSQRDRGLDTIYF. The DNA of the CDR3 is TGTGCCAGCAGCCAGCGGGACAGGGGGTTGGACACCATATATTTT.

The chain links TRBV10-3 to TRBJ1-2; weak D call: TRBD1 (6 bases). V was clipped by 4 bases and J by 6 bases, with 12 bases between them. There are 13 residues in the CDR3. Germline CDR1 reads ENHRY; CDR2 reads SYGVKD. The CDR3 nucleotides read TGTGCCATCAGTGCAGGGGCTATAGATGGCTACACCTTC. Translation gives CAISAGAIDGYTF.

The V gene is TRBV5-1, the J gene TRBJ1-1; no clear D gene. The CDR3 totals 16 residues. Looked up from germline, CDR1 is SGHRS and CDR2 is YFSETQ. The ends were cut back, 0 bases at V and 4 bases at J, with 16 bases in the middle. The DNA of the CDR3 is TGCGCCAGCAGCTTGGCCTTATCAAGCTTAAGCACTGAAGCTTTCTTT. It translates to CASSLALSSLSTEAFF.

This sequence joins TRBV5-4 and TRBJ1-2; a weak D match, TRBD1 (5 bases). The germline gives CDR1 SGHNT, CDR2 YYREEE (reference sequence). Deletions cut 2 bases from V and 6 bases from J, with 11 bases between. The CDR3 runs 13 residues. The CDR3 spells CASSLREGDGYTF. The DNA for the CDR3 is TGTGCCAGCAGCTTAAGGGAAGGGGATGGCTACACCTTC.

V gene TRBV19 combines with J gene TRBJ1-1; a possible D gene is TRBD1 (6 bases). V dropped 4 bases and J dropped 0 bases, with 15 bases sitting between them. Germline V gives CDR1 LNHDA, CDR2 SQIVND (reference sequence). This CDR3 has 16 amino acids. The CDR3 bases are TGTGCCAGTAGTACAGGACAGTTGGGGATGAACACTGAAGCTTTCTTT. Translating gives CASSTGQLGMNTEAFF.

Details on this clone: The sample has other DNA sequences that encode this CDR3 too. The V gene is TRBV30, the J gene TRBJ1-6; 7 nucleotides agree with TRBD1. This CDR3 has 14 residues. Germline V gene sequence: CDR1 GTSNPN, CDR2 SVGIG (reference sequence). V lost 2 bases, J lost 8 bases, and 6 bases stayed unmatched. The CDR3 spells CAWSLRGGDSPLHF. DNA of the CDR3: TGTGCCTGGAGTTTGAGAGGGGGCGATTCACCCCTCCACTTT. The variable domain in full, with the rest retrieved from reference TRBV30 and TRBJ1-6, is SQTIHQWPATLVQPVGSPLSLECTVEGTSNPNLYWYRQAAGRGLQLLFYSVGIGQISSEVPQNLSASRPQDRQFILSSKKLLLSDSGFYLCAWSLRGGDSPLHFGNGTRLTVT.

This chain uses TRBV27 with TRBJ2-7; TRBD1 matches at 9 bases. The junction had 8 bases not matched to a gene; V was cut back by 6 bases and J by 2 bases. Germline loops: CDR1 MNHEY, CDR2 SMNVEV (reference sequence). This CDR3 is 15 amino acids long. CDR3 region: CASSQTGQGTYEQYF. The DNA for the CDR3 is TGTGCCAGCAGCCAAACGGGACAGGGAACCTACGAGCAGTACTTC.

The rearrangement uses TRBV7-9 and TRBJ1-5; TRBD1 agrees at 7 bases. The CDR3 runs 14 residues. V trimming: 3 bases; J trimming: 3 bases; junction bases outside the gene matches: 2. Germline V gene data show CDR1 as SEHNR and CDR2 as FQNEAQ (reference sequence). The CDR3 nucleotides are TGTGCCAGCAGCTTTGGACAGGTCAATCAGCCCCAGCATTTT. Translating it yields CASSFGQVNQPQHF.

The chain carries TRBV5-3 and TRBJ1-1; D remains unclear. TRBV5-3 is an ORF; its function is uncertain. The CDR3 loop spans 14 amino acids. Deletions cut 7 bases from V and 1 base from J, with 14 bases between. CDR3 DNA: TGTGCCAGAGAACCACACGGGGAGAACACTGAAGCTTTCTTT. As protein: CAREPHGENTEAFF.

V gene TRBV3-1 (or the pseudogene TRBV3-2) combines with J gene TRBJ1-1, with D uncertain. CDR1 and CDR2 (germline): LGHDT, YNNKEL (reference sequence). This CDR3 contains 14 residues. Between the trimmed V and J ends, which lost 1 base and 0 bases, there was a span of 6 bases. The chain's CDR3 is CASSQVIMNTEAFF. In nucleotides, the CDR3 is TGTGCCAGCAGCCAAGTTATTATGAACACTGAAGCTTTCTTT.

This clone has only one observation. V gene TRBV7-3 combines with J gene TRBJ1-6, with D unresolved. The CDR3 runs 14 residues. Germline lookup yields CDR1 SGHTA and CDR2 FQGTGA. Trimming shortened V by 6 bases and J by 13 bases, and 19 bases separated the two germline ends. CDR3 loop: CASSNDGLGVPLHF. The CDR3 DNA reads TGTGCCAGCAGTAACGACGGGTTAGGTGTCCCCCTCCACTTT. Full variable domain (outside the CDR3, taken from reference TRBV7-3 and TRBJ1-6): GAGVSQTPSNKVTEKGKYVELRCDPISGHTALYWYRQSLGQGPEFLIYFQGTGAADDSGLPNDRFFAVRPEGSVSTLKIQRTERGDSAVYLCASSNDGLGVPLHFGNGTRLTVT.

V gene TRBV27 combines with J gene TRBJ1-1, with a tentative D call TRBD1 (6 bases). The CDR3 runs 14 residues. Germline lookup yields CDR1 MNHEY and CDR2 SMNVEV (reference sequence). Trimming took off 6 bases at V and 6 bases at J, with 17 bases between the two ends. This CDR3 is CASRQGRDWAEAFF. As DNA, the CDR3 is TGTGCCAGCAGACAGGGTCGGGATTGGGCTGAAGCTTTCTTT.

The V gene is TRBV11-2, the J gene TRBJ2-1; TRBD2 agrees at 8 bases. The CDR3 spans 17 residues. V lost 1 base to trimming and J lost 6 bases; unmatched junction nucleotides: 11. The V gene's germline CDR1 is SGHAT and CDR2 FQNNGV. CDR3 sequence reads: CASSLVGLAGGRNEQFF. Written as DNA, the CDR3 is TGTGCCAGCAGCTTAGTGGGCCTAGCGGGTGGACGCAATGAGCAGTTCTTC.

The V call is TRBV11-3, the J call TRBJ1-6; D gene ambiguous. Trimming shortened V by 3 bases and J by 7 bases, and 13 bases separated the two germline ends. This CDR3 comprises 15 residues. CDR1 and CDR2 (germline): SGHNT, YENEEA. This CDR3 reads CASSLESGGNSPLHF. For the CDR3, the DNA is TGTGCCAGCAGCTTGGAATCGGGTGGCAATTCACCCCTCCACTTT.

This CDR3 is CASVQGGRANVLTF. For the CDR3, the DNA is TGTGCCAGCGTGCAGGGCGGTCGGGCCAACGTCCTGACTTTC. This sequence joins TRBV18 and TRBJ2-6, with D perhaps matching TRBD1 (5 bases). The CDR3 loop spans 14 amino acids. V gave up 8 bases and J gave up 5 bases, with 13 bases separating them. Looked up from germline, CDR1 is KGHSH and CDR2 is LQKENI.

The chain has TRBV6-5 and TRBJ2-5; 8 bases align to TRBD1. Germline loops: CDR1 MNHEY, CDR2 SVGAGI. V dropped 0 bases and J dropped 4; count of bases not matched to a gene: 4. The CDR3 extends over 15 amino acids. CDR3 loop: CASSYSYDRGETQYF. The CDR3 coding sequence is TGTGCCAGCAGTTACTCGTATGACAGGGGAGAGACCCAGTACTTC.

The chain has TRBV5-1 and TRBJ2-4; 7 bases fit TRBD1. The trim removed 2 bases at V and 0 bases at J, leaving 5 bases unmatched. In germline, CDR1 is SGHRS, CDR2 YFSETQ. The CDR3 has 16 amino acids. This CDR3 reads CASSFYRGQAKNIQYF. The CDR3, as DNA: TGCGCCAGCAGCTTTTACAGGGGCCAAGCCAAAAACATTCAGTACTTC.

The sample holds one count of this clone. V gene TRBV6-5 combines with J gene TRBJ2-7; perhaps TRBD2 as D (6 bases). Germline values: CDR1 MNHEY, CDR2 SVGAGI. The CDR3 contains 12 residues. The V end lost 9 bases, the J end lost 3 bases, and 12 bases lay between the germline ends. CDR3 nucleotides: TGTGCCAGTCAGCGGGCGCTCTACGAGCAGTACTTC. This codes for CASQRALYEQYF.

CDR3 nucleotide sequence: TGTGCCAGCTCACCACCTGGACAGGGTCCGGATAGCAATCAGCCCCAGCATTTT. Translated, it gives CASSPPGQGPDSNQPQHF. This chain joins TRBV18 and TRBJ1-5; 8 bases fit TRBD1. CDR1 and CDR2 from the germline V gene are KGHSH and LQKENI. This CDR3 is built from 18 residues. V lost 0 bases, J lost 0 bases, and 7 bases stayed unmatched.